What follows is one T cell receptor beta chain and its context. This specimen belongs to a study of blood T cell repertoires in COVID-19. Study-level background: Collection of acute and convalescent COVID-19 samples took place in the United States, Italy and Spain. Sample material is recorded as cDNA or gDNA derived from T cells, B-cell-depleted T cells, or PBMCs.

CDR3 length: 15 residues. The V and J ends lost 5 bases and 2 bases respectively, with 15 bases between them. CDR1 and CDR2 (germline): MDHEN, SYDVKM. Per the original data handling: Estimated nucleated cell counts came from reference gene primer amplification. TCRdb keeps only in-frame clones here, not all; method: immunoSEQ multiplex PCR. The V and J calls and clone size are taken from that table; D and trimming were inferred from the DNA. The table records nearly 250,000 clones, 70% to 85% of them present only once. The TCR sequence derives from a woman at least 80 years old with acute or convalescent COVID-19. Sequencing was performed on peripheral blood. This chain links TRBV28 with TRBJ1-2; a weak D match, TRBD1 (6 bases). The DNA of the CDR3 is TGTGCCAGCAGTCTTTTACAGGGCTCGAACTATGGCTACACCTTC. Translating it yields CASSLLQGSNYGYTF.